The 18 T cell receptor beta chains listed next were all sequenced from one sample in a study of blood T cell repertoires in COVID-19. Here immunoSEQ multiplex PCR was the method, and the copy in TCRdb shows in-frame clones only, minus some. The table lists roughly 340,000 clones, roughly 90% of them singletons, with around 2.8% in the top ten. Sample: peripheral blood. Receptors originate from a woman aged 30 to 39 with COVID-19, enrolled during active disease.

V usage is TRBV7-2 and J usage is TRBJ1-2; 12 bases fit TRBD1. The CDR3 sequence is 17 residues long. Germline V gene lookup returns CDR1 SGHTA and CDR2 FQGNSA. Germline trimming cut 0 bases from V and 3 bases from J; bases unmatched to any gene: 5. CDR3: CASSLAVRDRGHYGYTF. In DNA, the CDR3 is TGTGCCAGCAGCTTAGCAGTCCGGGACAGGGGGCACTATGGCTACACCTTC.

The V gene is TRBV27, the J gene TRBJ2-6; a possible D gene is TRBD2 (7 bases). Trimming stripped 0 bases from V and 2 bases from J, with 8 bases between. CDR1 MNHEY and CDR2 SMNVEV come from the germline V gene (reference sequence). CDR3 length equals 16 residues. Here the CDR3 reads CASSLSGGPGANVLTF. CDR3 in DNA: TGTGCCAGCAGTTTATCGGGGGGGCCTGGGGCCAACGTCCTGACTTTC.

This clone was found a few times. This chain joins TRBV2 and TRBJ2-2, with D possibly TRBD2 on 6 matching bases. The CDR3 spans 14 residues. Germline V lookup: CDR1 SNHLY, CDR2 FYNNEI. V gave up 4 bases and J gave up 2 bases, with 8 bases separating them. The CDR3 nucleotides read TGTGCCAGCAGTGGTAGCGGCAACACCGGGGAGCTGTTTTTT. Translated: CASSGSGNTGELFF.

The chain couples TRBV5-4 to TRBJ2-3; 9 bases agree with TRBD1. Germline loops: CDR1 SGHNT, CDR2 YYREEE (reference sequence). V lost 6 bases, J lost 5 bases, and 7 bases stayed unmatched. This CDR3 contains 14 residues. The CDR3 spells CASTRDRAGDTQYF. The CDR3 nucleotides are TGTGCCAGCACCCGGGACAGGGCTGGAGATACGCAGTATTTT. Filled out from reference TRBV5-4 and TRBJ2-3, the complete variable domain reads ETGVTQSPTHLIKTRGQQVTLRCSSQSGHNTVSWYQQALGQGPQFIFQYYREEENGRGNFPPRFSGLQFPNYSSELNVNALELDDSALYLCASTRDRAGDTQYFGPGTRLTVL.

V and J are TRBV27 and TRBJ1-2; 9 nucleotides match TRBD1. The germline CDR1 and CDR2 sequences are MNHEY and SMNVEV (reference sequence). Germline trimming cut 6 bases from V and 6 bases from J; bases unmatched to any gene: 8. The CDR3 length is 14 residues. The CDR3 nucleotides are TGTGCCAGCAGACGAACAGGGGGCACGGATGGCTACACCTTC. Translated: CASRRTGGTDGYTF.

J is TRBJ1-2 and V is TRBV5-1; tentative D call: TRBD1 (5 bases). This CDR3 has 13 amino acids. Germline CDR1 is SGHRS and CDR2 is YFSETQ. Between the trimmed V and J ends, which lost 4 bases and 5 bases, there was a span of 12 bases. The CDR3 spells CASSPVGGYGYTF. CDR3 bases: TGCGCCAGCAGCCCCGTGGGGGGGTATGGCTACACCTTC.

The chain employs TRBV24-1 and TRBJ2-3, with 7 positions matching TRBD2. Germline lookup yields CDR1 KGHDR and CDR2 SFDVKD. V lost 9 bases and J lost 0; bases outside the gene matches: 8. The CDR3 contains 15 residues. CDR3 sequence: CATGLERGSTDTQYF. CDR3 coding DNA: TGTGCCACCGGTCTCGAGCGGGGAAGCACAGATACGCAGTATTTT.

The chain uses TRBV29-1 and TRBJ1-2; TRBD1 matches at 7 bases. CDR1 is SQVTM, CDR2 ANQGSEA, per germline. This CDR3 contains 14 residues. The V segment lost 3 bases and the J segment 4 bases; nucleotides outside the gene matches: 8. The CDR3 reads CSVDGKQGSYGYTF. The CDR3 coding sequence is TGCAGCGTTGATGGGAAACAGGGGAGCTATGGCTACACCTTC.

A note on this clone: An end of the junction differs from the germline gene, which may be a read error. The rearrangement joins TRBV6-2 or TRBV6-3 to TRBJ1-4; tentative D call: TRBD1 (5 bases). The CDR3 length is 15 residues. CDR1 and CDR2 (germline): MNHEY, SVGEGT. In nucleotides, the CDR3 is TGTGCCAGCAGTCACTCTGAGACAGAAGATGAAAAACTGTTTTTT. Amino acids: CASSHSETEDEKLFF.

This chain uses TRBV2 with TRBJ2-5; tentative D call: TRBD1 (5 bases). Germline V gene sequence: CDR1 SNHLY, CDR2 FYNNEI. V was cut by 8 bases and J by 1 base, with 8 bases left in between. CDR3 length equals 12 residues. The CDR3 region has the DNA TGTGCCAGCGGAGACAGCCAAGAGACCCAGTACTTC. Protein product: CASGDSQETQYF.

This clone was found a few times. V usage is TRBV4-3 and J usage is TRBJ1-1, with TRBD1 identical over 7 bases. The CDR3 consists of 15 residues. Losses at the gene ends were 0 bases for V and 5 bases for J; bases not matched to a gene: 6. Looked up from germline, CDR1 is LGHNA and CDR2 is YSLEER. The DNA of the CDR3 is TGCGCCAGCAGCCAAGAGAAGGGGGCGCGTACTGAAGCTTTCTTT. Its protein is CASSQEKGARTEAFF.

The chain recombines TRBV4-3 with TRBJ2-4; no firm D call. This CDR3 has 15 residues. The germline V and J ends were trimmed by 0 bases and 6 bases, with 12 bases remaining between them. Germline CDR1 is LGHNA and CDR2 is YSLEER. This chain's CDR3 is CASSQDTGGRNIQYF. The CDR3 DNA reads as TGCGCCAGCAGCCAAGACACGGGTGGCAGAAACATTCAGTACTTC.

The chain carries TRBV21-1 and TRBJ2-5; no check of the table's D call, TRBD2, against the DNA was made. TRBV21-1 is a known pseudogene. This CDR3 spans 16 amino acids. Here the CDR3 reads CASSNDREVTQETQYF. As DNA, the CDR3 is TGTGCCAGCAGCAATGACCGGGAGGTCACACAAGAGACCCAGTACTTC.

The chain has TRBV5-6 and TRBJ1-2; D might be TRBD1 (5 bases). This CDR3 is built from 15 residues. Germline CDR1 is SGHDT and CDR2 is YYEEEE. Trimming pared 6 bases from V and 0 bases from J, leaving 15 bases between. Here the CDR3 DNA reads TGTGCCAGCACCGAAGGGGCTAACCCTAACTATGGCTACACCTTC. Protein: CASTEGANPNYGYTF.

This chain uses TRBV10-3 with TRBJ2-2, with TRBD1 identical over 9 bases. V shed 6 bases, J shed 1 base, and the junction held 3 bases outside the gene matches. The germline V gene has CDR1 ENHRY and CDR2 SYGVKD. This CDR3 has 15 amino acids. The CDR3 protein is CAISETGGNTGELFF. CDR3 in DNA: TGTGCCATCAGCGAGACAGGGGGGAACACCGGGGAGCTGTTTTTT.

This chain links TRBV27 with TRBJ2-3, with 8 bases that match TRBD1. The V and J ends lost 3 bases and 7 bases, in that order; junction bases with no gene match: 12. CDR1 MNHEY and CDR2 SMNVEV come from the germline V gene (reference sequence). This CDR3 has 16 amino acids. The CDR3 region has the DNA TGTGCCAGCAGTTTTATTGGACAGGGTGGCAGGAATACGCAGTATTTT. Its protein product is CASSFIGQGGRNTQYF.

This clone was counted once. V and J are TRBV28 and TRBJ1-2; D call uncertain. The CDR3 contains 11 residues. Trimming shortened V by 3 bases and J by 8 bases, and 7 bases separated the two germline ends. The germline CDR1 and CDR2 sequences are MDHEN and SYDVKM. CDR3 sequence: CASSFWLGYTF. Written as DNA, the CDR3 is TGTGCCAGCAGTTTTTGGCTGGGCTACACCTTC.

The DNA of the CDR3 is TGTGCCAGCAGTTTTTGGGGGGGCGGTGACACCGGGGAGCTGTTTTTT. This codes for CASSFWGGGDTGELFF. V gene TRBV27 combines with J gene TRBJ2-2, with a weak D call TRBD2 (7 bases). Trimming removed 3 bases from V and 3 bases from J, with 14 bases in between. The CDR3 sequence is 16 residues long. Germline CDR1 is MNHEY and CDR2 is SMNVEV (reference sequence).